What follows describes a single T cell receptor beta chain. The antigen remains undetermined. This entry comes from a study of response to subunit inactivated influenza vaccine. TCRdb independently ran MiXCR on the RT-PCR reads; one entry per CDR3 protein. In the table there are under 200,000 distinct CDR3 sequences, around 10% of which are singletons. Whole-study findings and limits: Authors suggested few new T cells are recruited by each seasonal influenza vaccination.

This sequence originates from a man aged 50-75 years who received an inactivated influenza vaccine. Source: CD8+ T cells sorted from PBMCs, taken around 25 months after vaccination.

CDR3: CASEPGPFYNEQFF. Written as DNA, the CDR3 is TGTGCCAGCGAGCCGGGTCCCTTTTACAATGAGCAGTTCTTC. This sequence joins TRBV9 and TRBJ2-1; D not certain. Trimming cost V 7 bases and J 4 bases, with 15 bases left between them. CDR1 and CDR2 (germline): SGDLS, YYNGEE. The CDR3 contains 14 residues.